This entry lists 8 T cell receptor beta chains sequenced from one sample in a study of blood T cell repertoires in COVID-19. Profiled with immunoSEQ multiplex PCR; TCRdb holds only in-frame clones, not every one. Altogether fewer than 200,000 clones are present, 80% to 90% being singletons, with the ten largest covering about 9.6%. The sample was peripheral blood. These receptors originate from a middle-aged man with active or convalescent COVID-19.

The chain combines TRBV3-1 (or the pseudogene TRBV3-2) with TRBJ2-5; no reliable D call. Germline assignment: CDR1 LGHDT and CDR2 YNNKEL (reference sequence). Trimming took off 1 base at V and 5 bases at J, with 5 bases between the two ends. The CDR3 spans 12 residues. In DNA form, the CDR3 reads TGTGCCAGCAGCCAAGCAGTGGAGACCCAGTACTTC. Protein sequence: CASSQAVETQYF.

This clone appeared once. The genes are TRBV28 and TRBJ2-7; perhaps TRBD1 as D (6 bases). CDR1 and CDR2 from the germline V gene are MDHEN and SYDVKM. CDR3 length: 14 residues. Trimming left V 5 bases short and J 0 bases short, with 11 bases between. The CDR3 here is CASSNGQLSYEQYF. CDR3 DNA: TGTGCCAGCAGTAACGGACAGCTCTCCTACGAGCAGTACTTC.

This rearrangement joins TRBV6-5 to TRBJ2-7, with a weak D call TRBD1 (6 bases). Trimming took off 6 bases at V and 2 bases at J, with 14 bases between the two ends. Germline V lookup: CDR1 MNHEY, CDR2 SVGAGI. The CDR3 runs 14 residues. The CDR3 DNA is TGTGCCAGCAGGGCCGGGACATCTCCCTACGAGCAGTACTTC. Translating it yields CASRAGTSPYEQYF.

The chain joins TRBV29-1 to TRBJ2-7, with D unresolved. V dropped 5 bases and J dropped 0 bases, with 8 bases sitting between them. The germline gives CDR1 SQVTM, CDR2 ANQGSEA. The CDR3 covers 12 residues. The CDR3 spells CSVRINSYEQYF. CDR3 DNA: TGCAGCGTTCGTATTAACTCCTACGAGCAGTACTTC.

The V gene is TRBV5-1, the J gene TRBJ1-6; 9 nucleotides line up with TRBD1. V lost 2 bases and J lost 5; bases outside the gene matches: 2. Looked up from germline, CDR1 is SGHRS and CDR2 is YFSETQ. The CDR3 runs 15 residues. The CDR3 region has the DNA TGCGCCAGCAGCTTAACAGGGGGCGATAATTCACCCCTCCACTTT. Its protein is CASSLTGGDNSPLHF.

This clone showed up just once. The rearrangement joins TRBV28 to TRBJ1-5; 8 bases agree with TRBD1. The germline V gene has CDR1 MDHEN and CDR2 SYDVKM. The CDR3 loop spans 14 amino acids. The trim removed 6 bases at V and 5 bases at J, leaving 6 bases unmatched. The CDR3, as DNA: TGTGCCAGCAGCCCCGGGACAGGCTATCAGCCCCAGCATTTT. Translating it yields CASSPGTGYQPQHF.

The V and J genes are TRBV5-4 and TRBJ2-7; 9 bases are shared with TRBD1. With V trimmed by 5 bases and J by 3 bases, 6 bases remained unmatched. CDR3 length: 14 amino acids. Per the germline V gene, CDR1 is SGHNT and CDR2 is YYREEE (reference sequence). For the CDR3, the DNA is TGTGCCAGCAGTACAGGGGGCTCCAACTACGAGCAGTACTTC. This encodes CASSTGGSNYEQYF.

The chain uses TRBV6-5 and TRBJ1-6; tentatively, D is TRBD1 (5 bases). Trimming stripped 7 bases from V and 9 bases from J, with 13 bases between. The CDR3 totals 13 residues. Germline V gives CDR1 MNHEY, CDR2 SVGAGI. The CDR3 DNA is TGTGCCAGCAACCGCGGGGGGGGTTCACCCCTCCACTTT. As protein: CASNRGGGSPLHF.